This TCR beta chain was documented in a study of post-analysis software for immune sequencing data. Overall study context: Several disease courses (relapsing-remitting, secondary progressive and progressive-relapsing) of multiple sclerosis were included. Regarding the study as a whole: By F measure, samples from a shared preparation batch strongly co-clustered. Patients carried roughly 5 TRBV segments more frequently than controls did, and TRBV5-6, TRBV5-1 and TRBV20-1 were among them. Multiple sclerosis patients had significantly lower normalized Chao1 diversity than controls.

Germline lookup yields CDR1 SQVTM and CDR2 ANQGSEA. This CDR3 has 12 residues. Trimming removed 2 bases from V and 9 bases from J, with 11 bases in between. Unique molecular identifiers were present in the TCR beta cDNA libraries. Input populations of roughly 0.95 to 10 million T cells gave rise to around 500,000 cDNA molecules. TCRdb reprocessed the PCR reads via MiXCR and lists one record per CDR3 protein. The table includes roughly 730,000 distinct CDR3 sequences, less than 35% detected once. This clonotype was seen a few times. No antigen is known for it. The chain has TRBV29-1 and TRBJ2-1, with no clear D. This sequence originates from a girl between 10 and 17 years old with multiple sclerosis. The sequencing input was blood. CDR3 amino acids: CSVESYGGEQFF. Written as DNA, the CDR3 is TGCAGCGTTGAATCCTACGGTGGTGAGCAGTTCTTC.